A single sample is the source of the 5 T cell receptor beta chains below, sequenced in a study of blood T cell repertoires in COVID-19. Only in-frame clones appear in the TCRdb table, and some are missing; sequencing was by immunoSEQ multiplex PCR. The sample has about 480,000 clones, 70% to 90% seen once; the top ten hold 10% to 15%. Sample: peripheral blood. The receptors here all came from a woman aged 45-65 years with COVID-19, enrolled during active disease.

The genes are TRBV6-5 and TRBJ1-2; D might be TRBD1 (5 bases). CDR1 and CDR2 from the germline V gene are MNHEY and SVGAGI. CDR3 length: 13 amino acids. Trimming pared 2 bases from V and 8 bases from J, leaving 12 bases between. The DNA for the CDR3 is TGTGCCAGCAGTTACGGAGGGACGTCAGGCTACACCTTC. Its protein is CASSYGGTSGYTF.

The chain has TRBV20-1 and TRBJ1-4, with D uncertain. This CDR3 contains 11 residues. Looked up from germline, CDR1 is DFQATT and CDR2 is SNEGSKA (reference sequence). V dropped 6 bases and J dropped 7 bases, with 9 bases sitting between them. This CDR3 is CSAPVGEKLFF. The CDR3 DNA reads TGCAGTGCCCCGGTTGGTGAAAAACTGTTTTTT.

The V call is TRBV27, the J call TRBJ1-2; 7 nucleotides agree with TRBD1. Germline CDR1 MNHEY, CDR2 SMNVEV (reference sequence). V trimming: 5 bases; J trimming: 7 bases; junction bases outside the gene matches: 4. The CDR3 is made up of 12 amino acids. The CDR3 loop reads CASSPGGRGYTF. CDR3 DNA sequence: TGTGCCAGCAGTCCAGGGGGACGTGGCTACACCTTC.

This clone appeared a single time. The chain has TRBV6-5 and TRBJ2-7, with TRBD1 matching 10 bases. Germline loops: CDR1 MNHEY, CDR2 SVGAGI. Trimming took 6 bases from V and 7 from J; bases not matched to a gene: 6. The CDR3 runs to 13 residues. For the CDR3, the DNA is TGTGCCAGCAGCGGGACAGGGGTTAGGGAGCAGTACTTC. Protein: CASSGTGVREQYF.

The chain recombines TRBV5-1 with TRBJ2-1; TRBD2 matches 11 bases. The germline V gene has CDR1 SGHRS and CDR2 YFSETQ. J gave up 8 bases and V 0 bases, and 10 bases lay outside the gene matches. This CDR3 is built from 17 residues. For the CDR3, the DNA is TGCGCCAGCAGCTTGGGGATAGCGGGGGGGCCGTTCGATGAGCAGTTCTTC. The encoded protein is CASSLGIAGGPFDEQFF.